This T cell receptor (beta chain) was recorded in a study of blood T cell repertoires in COVID-19. This CDR3 region has 14 residues. Germline lookup yields CDR1 MNHNY and CDR2 SVGAGI (reference sequence). V was trimmed by 4 bases and J by 5 bases, leaving 11 bases between them. This clone was seen more than once but under ten times. Original handling: The assay estimated nucleated cells by amplifying reference gene primers. Clones were read by immunoSEQ multiplex PCR, and TCRdb kept only the in-frame ones, dropping some. The V and J calls and clone size are taken from that table; D and trimming were inferred from the DNA. The data show 200,000 or so clones, roughly 82% seen once.

The chain carries TRBV6-6 and TRBJ1-4; tentative D call: TRBD1 (5 bases). This TCR was recovered from a woman aged 25 to 39 with acute or convalescent COVID-19. Sequencing input: peripheral blood. The CDR3 loop reads CASSSTGFNEKLFF. The CDR3 DNA reads as TGTGCCAGCAGTTCTACAGGTTTCAATGAAAAACTGTTTTTT.